This T cell receptor (beta chain) was profiled in a study of CXCR3-negative and CXCR3-positive naive CD8 T cells. Overall study: Some 150 million TRB reads in total, about 1.5 +/- 0.3 million per library.

This CDR3 is 13 amino acids long. The naive CD8+ gate required CD45RO-CCR7+CD27+CD95- phenotype. Study-level points and caveats: The majority of assays used fresh PBMCs, and CXCR3 expression partially decreased after cryopreservation.

As regards this clonotype: Antigen: not known.

The TRB libraries of cDNA were built by UMI-labeled 5' RACE. Using the 5' RACE reads, TCRdb records one entry per CDR3 protein without DNA. The table gives 70,000 to 95,000 distinct CDR3 sequences; the top ten clones make up around 1.5% of it. The V and J genes are TRBV12-3 or TRBV12-4 and TRBJ1-1; the D call of TRBD1 rests on TCRdb alone, since no DNA is present to check it. This receptor was identified in a human donor in good health. Some clones in this sample may be carry-over from other donors' samples. The sample comprised naive CXCR3- CD8+ T cells from blood. Subset: CD45RO-CCR7+CD27+CD95- naive CD8+ T cells lacking CXCR3 (TNR3-). The CDR3 is CASRGEGNTEAFF.